The 29 T cell receptor beta chains reported below all come from one sample, sequenced in a study of blood T cell repertoires in COVID-19 (TCRdb year 2020). Library creation used the immunoSEQ multiplex PCR assay. Drawn from immuneACCESS, this table holds only the in-frame rearrangements with V and J called that TCRdb kept. Clones are partly lost; checked studies trace under half to an unresolved V gene and leave the rest unexplained. Counted in this sample were some 350,000 clones; around 87% of them appeared once. The top ten clones comprise over 4% of the sample. The sequenced sample consisted of PBMCs or T cells enriched from blood (not recorded which). These TCRs come from a woman aged 30 to 39 who had recovered from COVID-19.

This clone was seen a single time. The rearrangement joins TRBV6-2 or TRBV6-3 to TRBJ2-7; a possible D gene is TRBD2 (6 bases). The V and J ends lost 2 bases and 0 bases respectively, with 11 bases between them. The length of the CDR3 is 15 residues. CDR1 and CDR2 from the germline V gene are MNHEY and SVGEGT. Here the CDR3 DNA reads TGTGCCAGCAGTTACGTTCGGGGGTACTCCTACGAGCAGTACTTC. Amino acids: CASSYVRGYSYEQYF.

This chain uses TRBV18 with TRBJ1-2; weak D call: TRBD1 (6 bases). With 3 bases removed from V and 8 bases from J, the gap between germline ends came to 22 bases. This CDR3 has 16 residues. Germline V CDR1 and CDR2: KGHSH, LQKENI. Here the CDR3 reads CASSPNSGTPGRGYTF. The DNA for the CDR3 is TGTGCCAGCTCACCCAACTCCGGGACACCAGGTCGGGGCTACACCTTC.

J is TRBJ1-2 and V is TRBV12-3 or TRBV12-4, with D maybe TRBD1 (5 bases). The CDR3 has 12 residues. Trimming shortened V by 5 bases and J by 6 bases, and 10 bases separated the two germline ends. CDR3 amino acids: CASSPGGDGYTF. As DNA, the CDR3 is TGTGCCAGCAGTCCCGGGGGGGATGGCTACACCTTC.

The chain carries TRBV5-4 and TRBJ2-7; D may be TRBD1 (6 bases). With 4 bases removed from V and 2 bases from J, the gap between germline ends came to 13 bases. The length of the CDR3 is 14 residues. Germline-derived CDR1 and CDR2 are SGHNT and YYREEE (reference sequence). The CDR3 DNA reads as TGTGCCAGCAGCGGCGCAGGGGCGACCTACGAGCAGTACTTC. This translates into CASSGAGATYEQYF.

In this sample, this clone turned up a few times. The genes are TRBV7-9 and TRBJ1-1; 8 nucleotides match TRBD1. Germline trimming cut 1 base from V and 5 bases from J; bases unmatched to any gene: 3. Germline V CDR1 and CDR2: SEHNR, FQNEAQ (reference sequence). The CDR3 loop spans 14 amino acids. CDR3 in amino acids: CASSLDRGSTEAFF. The CDR3 region has the DNA TGTGCCAGCAGCTTAGACAGGGGGAGTACTGAAGCTTTCTTT.

The chain is built from TRBV14 and TRBJ2-2; 9 nucleotides align to TRBD1. With 4 bases clipped from V and 2 bases from J, the junction kept 5 bases outside the gene matches. CDR3 length: 16 amino acids. From germline, CDR1 is SGHDN and CDR2 FVKESK. This CDR3 reads CASSPLGQGNTGELFF. The CDR3 coding sequence is TGTGCCAGCAGCCCCCTGGGACAGGGTAACACCGGGGAGCTGTTTTTT.

The chain combines TRBV19 with TRBJ1-3, with a tentative D call TRBD1 (6 bases). Germline V lookup: CDR1 LNHDA, CDR2 SQIVND (reference sequence). CDR3 length: 14 amino acids. V was cut by 6 bases and J by 1 base, with 10 bases left in between. The CDR3 loop reads CASSETGSGNTIYF. CDR3 DNA sequence: TGTGCCAGTAGCGAAACAGGGTCTGGAAACACCATATATTTT.

There are a few counts of this clone. This rearrangement joins TRBV2 to TRBJ1-1; D gene ambiguous. Germline loops: CDR1 SNHLY, CDR2 FYNNEI. Trimming left V 8 bases short and J 3 bases short, with 7 bases between. The CDR3 has 11 amino acids. The CDR3 nucleotides read TGTGCCAGCTTGCAGTACACTGAAGCTTTCTTT. Translation gives CASLQYTEAFF.

The V call is TRBV3-1 (or the pseudogene TRBV3-2), the J call TRBJ1-1, with a tentative D call TRBD1 (6 bases). The CDR3 totals 14 residues. The V end lost 4 bases, the J end lost 4 bases, and 13 bases lay between the germline ends. Germline V gene sequence: CDR1 LGHDT, CDR2 YNNKEL (reference sequence). The CDR3 region is CASSPSARGTEAFF. The CDR3 DNA reads TGTGCCAGCAGCCCCTCCGCCAGGGGCACTGAAGCTTTCTTT.

This rearrangement joins TRBV4-3 to TRBJ1-2, with TRBD1 identical over 12 bases. The germline gives CDR1 LGHNA, CDR2 YSLEER. The CDR3 sequence is 16 residues long. J gave up 7 bases and V 2 bases, and 8 bases lay outside the gene matches. The CDR3 region is CASSQPWDRGLSGYTF. For the CDR3, the DNA is TGCGCCAGCAGCCAACCGTGGGACAGGGGGCTGAGTGGCTACACCTTC.

This clone occurred once. The chain employs TRBV5-1 and TRBJ1-1; 8 bases fit TRBD1. Germline CDR1 and CDR2: SGHRS and YFSETQ. The CDR3 consists of 15 residues. V gave up 3 bases and J gave up 3 bases; unmatched junction bases: 7. In DNA form, the CDR3 reads TGCGCCAGCAGCTACCCGCTGGACAGGGACACTGAAGCTTTCTTT. Amino acid sequence: CASSYPLDRDTEAFF.

This chain links TRBV30 with TRBJ1-4; 9 bases map to TRBD1. The J segment lost 8 bases and the V segment lost 1 base, leaving 5 bases of the junction unmatched. Per germline, CDR1 GTSNPN and CDR2 SVGIG (reference sequence). The CDR3 is made up of 14 amino acids. This CDR3 reads CAWSADRGDEKLFF. Written as DNA, the CDR3 is TGTGCCTGGAGTGCAGACAGGGGGGACGAAAAACTGTTTTTT. Drawing the rest from reference TRBV30 and TRBJ1-4, the complete variable domain is SQTIHQWPATLVQPVGSPLSLECTVEGTSNPNLYWYRQAAGRGLQLLFYSVGIGQISSEVPQNLSASRPQDRQFILSSKKLLLSDSGFYLCAWSADRGDEKLFFGSGTQLSVL.

The chain recombines TRBV7-2 with TRBJ1-1; 7 positions match TRBD1. The CDR3 is 14 residues long. CDR1 and CDR2 from the germline V gene are SGHTA and FQGNSA. The trim removed 2 bases at V and 4 bases at J, leaving 4 bases unmatched. CDR3 amino acids: CASSLRQGGTEAFF. The CDR3 DNA reads as TGTGCCAGCAGCTTAAGACAGGGAGGCACTGAAGCTTTCTTT.

The V and J genes are TRBV7-2 and TRBJ2-7; 7 positions match TRBD2. The germline CDR1 and CDR2 sequences are SGHTA and FQGNSA. The junction had 11 bases not matched to a gene; V was cut back by 2 bases and J by 4 bases. The CDR3 spans 16 residues. The CDR3 sequence: CASSLSGAGVRYEQYF. CDR3 in DNA: TGTGCCAGCAGCTTATCCGGCGCGGGGGTTCGGTACGAGCAGTACTTC.

This clone was seen only once. The chain joins TRBV9 to TRBJ2-7, with D tentatively TRBD2 (6 bases). V was cut by 4 bases and J by 0 bases, with 14 bases left in between. CDR1 SGDLS and CDR2 YYNGEE come from the germline V gene. The CDR3 runs to 15 residues. CDR3 sequence (DNA): TGTGCCAGCAGCCCCTTGGGGGGTAGCTCCTACGAGCAGTACTTC. This gives the protein CASSPLGGSSYEQYF.

The chain employs TRBV10-1 and TRBJ1-5; 10 bases fit TRBD1. CDR1 is WNHNN and CDR2 is SYGVQD in the germline V gene (reference sequence). V lost 6 bases and J lost 0; bases outside the gene matches: 2. There are 15 residues in the CDR3. The CDR3 DNA reads TGCGCCAGCAGGGGGGACAGGGGTAGCAATCAGCCCCAGCATTTT. Translation: CASRGDRGSNQPQHF.

V is TRBV19 and J is TRBJ1-4; D perhaps matches TRBD1 (6 bases). Germline assignment: CDR1 LNHDA and CDR2 SQIVND (reference sequence). V dropped 3 bases and J dropped 8 bases, with 13 bases sitting between them. This CDR3 contains 14 residues. The CDR3 nucleotides read TGTGCCAGTAGTATTTCGGGGGGGGGCGAAAAACTGTTTTTT. Translation gives CASSISGGGEKLFF.

This clone is a singleton in its sample. This rearrangement joins TRBV29-1 to TRBJ1-4; D is ambiguous. This CDR3 contains 11 residues. Germline lookup yields CDR1 SQVTM and CDR2 ANQGSEA. V lost 1 base to trimming and J lost 7 bases, with 4 bases between them. Written as DNA, the CDR3 is TGCAGCGTTGAAGTCGGTGAAAAACTGTTTTTT. It translates to CSVEVGEKLFF.

The V and J genes are TRBV5-4 and TRBJ1-2; D is uncertain. V was clipped by 1 base and J by 8 bases, with 9 bases between them. The CDR3 has 12 amino acids. Germline V gene sequence: CDR1 SGHNT, CDR2 YYREEE (reference sequence). CDR3 nucleotide sequence: TGTGCCAGCAGCTTGAGTAGTGAGGGCTACACCTTC. Its translation is CASSLSSEGYTF.

This chain links TRBV7-9 with TRBJ1-1, with 7 nucleotides matching TRBD1. The CDR3 sequence is 15 residues long. The V and J ends lost 2 bases and 1 base, in that order; junction bases with no gene match: 4. Germline values: CDR1 SEHNR, CDR2 FQNEAQ (reference sequence). The DNA of the CDR3 is TGTGCCAGCAGCTTAAGAGGGGGCGCGAACACTGAAGCTTTCTTT. Protein sequence: CASSLRGGANTEAFF.

V and J are TRBV19 and TRBJ1-4; no clear D. The CDR3 totals 15 residues. Germline CDR1 LNHDA, CDR2 SQIVND (reference sequence). The germline V and J ends were trimmed by 2 bases and 3 bases, with 10 bases remaining between them. CDR3 DNA sequence: TGTGCCAGTAGTATATTTCCGTCCTCTAATGAAAAACTGTTTTTT. As protein: CASSIFPSSNEKLFF.

The chain couples TRBV7-2 to TRBJ1-3, with D possibly matching TRBD1 (5 bases). The V gene lost 4 bases and the J gene lost 4 bases, with 11 bases spanning the gap. The CDR3 covers 14 residues. Germline CDR1 is SGHTA and CDR2 is FQGNSA. The CDR3 protein is CASSSGGTGNTIYF. The DNA of the CDR3 is TGTGCCAGCAGCTCGGGGGGGACCGGAAACACCATATATTTT.

CDR3 DNA: TGCGCCAGCAGCCTTTCACGGGGGACAGGGGGCGACGAGCAGTACTTC. Its protein is CASSLSRGTGGDEQYF. The genes are TRBV5-1 and TRBJ2-7; 12 bases line up with TRBD1. J gave up 5 bases and V 4 bases, and 10 bases lay outside the gene matches. Germline V lookup: CDR1 SGHRS, CDR2 YFSETQ. The CDR3 sequence is 16 residues long.

The chain combines TRBV27 with TRBJ2-5; TRBD2 matches 8 bases. This CDR3 is built from 14 residues. Germline CDR1 and CDR2: MNHEY and SMNVEV (reference sequence). The junction had 6 bases not matched to a gene; V was cut back by 6 bases and J by 3 bases. The CDR3: CASRALADKETQYF. The CDR3 DNA reads TGTGCCAGCAGGGCACTAGCGGATAAAGAGACCCAGTACTTC.

This chain links TRBV3-1 (or the pseudogene TRBV3-2) with TRBJ1-1; no reliable D call. Trimming shortened V by 4 bases and J by 0 bases, and 6 bases separated the two germline ends. Per germline, CDR1 LGHDT and CDR2 YNNKEL (reference sequence). The CDR3 length is 13 residues. This CDR3 is CASSLTMNTEAFF. CDR3 bases: TGTGCCAGCAGCCTGACAATGAACACTGAAGCTTTCTTT.

V and J are TRBV19 and TRBJ1-5; TRBD1 is a possible D gene (5 bases). V lost 3 bases and J lost 1, with 13 bases in between. The germline CDR1 and CDR2 sequences are LNHDA and SQIVND (reference sequence). The CDR3 spans 16 residues. The CDR3 spells CASSIKRGESNQPQHF. The CDR3 DNA sequence: TGTGCCAGTAGTATTAAAAGGGGCGAAAGCAATCAGCCCCAGCATTTT.

The chain joins TRBV5-5 to TRBJ1-1; 7 nucleotides match TRBD1. Germline V gene data show CDR1 as SGHKS and CDR2 as YYEKEE (reference sequence). This CDR3 contains 14 residues. J was trimmed by 6 bases and V by 0 bases; bases with no gene match: 5. This CDR3 is CASSLGGGLAEAFF. The CDR3 DNA reads TGTGCCAGCAGCTTGGGAGGGGGCTTGGCTGAAGCTTTCTTT.

The chain is built from TRBV24-1 and TRBJ1-2; the match to TRBD1 covers 10 bases. The CDR3 runs 16 residues. Germline V lookup: CDR1 KGHDR, CDR2 SFDVKD. With V trimmed by 4 bases and J by 6 bases, 10 bases remained unmatched. Here the CDR3 reads CATSDPRTGGVDGYTF. The CDR3 bases are TGTGCCACCAGTGACCCTAGGACAGGGGGGGTTGATGGCTACACCTTC.

V usage is TRBV6-5 and J usage is TRBJ2-7; 10 bases line up with TRBD1. There are 15 residues in the CDR3. CDR1 and CDR2 from the germline V gene are MNHEY and SVGAGI. Unmatched junction bases numbered 4, after V lost 3 bases and J lost 2 bases. As DNA, the CDR3 is TGTGCCAGCAGTTATTCTGGACAGGGGGCCTACGAGCAGTACTTC. The encoded protein is CASSYSGQGAYEQYF.